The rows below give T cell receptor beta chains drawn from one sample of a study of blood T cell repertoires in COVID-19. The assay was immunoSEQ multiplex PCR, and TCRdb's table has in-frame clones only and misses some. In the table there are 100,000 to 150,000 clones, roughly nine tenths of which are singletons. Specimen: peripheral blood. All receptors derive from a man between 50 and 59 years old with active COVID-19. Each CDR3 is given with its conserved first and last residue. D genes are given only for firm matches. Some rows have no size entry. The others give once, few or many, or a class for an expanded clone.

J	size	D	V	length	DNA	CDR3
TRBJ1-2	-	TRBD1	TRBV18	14	TGTGCCAGCTCACAGGGGGCCGCTAACTATGGCTACACCTTC	CASSQGAANYGYTF
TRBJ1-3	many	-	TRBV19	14	TGTGCCTCGCATAGGGGCTTCTCTGGAAACACCATATATTTT	CASHRGFSGNTIYF
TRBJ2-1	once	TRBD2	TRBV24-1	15	TGTGCCACCAGAATGGGACTAGCGGGAGTAAATGAGCAGTTCTTC	CATRMGLAGVNEQFF
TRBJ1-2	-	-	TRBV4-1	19	TGCGCCAGCAGCCAAGGAGGGATAAAGGGAAGTATCGGGAACTATGGCTACACCTTC	CASSQGGIKGSIGNYGYTF
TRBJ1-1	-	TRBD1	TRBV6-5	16	TGTGCCAGCAGTTACACGGACAGGGGGGCTAGCGCTGAAGCTTTCTTT	CASSYTDRGASAEAFF
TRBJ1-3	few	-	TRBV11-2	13	TGTGCCAGCAGCTTATCAGAAGTAGGGGTTATTGATTTT	CASSLSEVGVIDF
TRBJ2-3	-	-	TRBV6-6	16	TGTGCCAGCAGTTACGGCCGGGGACTGAGCACAGATACGCAGTATTTT	CASSYGRGLSTDTQYF
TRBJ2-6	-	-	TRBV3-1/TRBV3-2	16	TGTGCCAGCAGCCATGGGACATTATCTGGGGCCAACGTCCTGACTTTC	CASSHGTLSGANVLTF
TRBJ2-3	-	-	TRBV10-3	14	TGTGCCATCAGTGAGAGGGGGAGCACAGATACGCAGTATTTT	CAISERGSTDTQYF
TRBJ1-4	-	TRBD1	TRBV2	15	TGTGCCAGCAGTGAAGCGCCGGGACAGGTGGATAAACTGTTTTTT	CASSEAPGQVDKLFF
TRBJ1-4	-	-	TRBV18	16	TGTGCCAGCTCACCAGAAGTGGAGGCAAGTAATGAAAAACTGTTTTTT	CASSPEVEASNEKLFF
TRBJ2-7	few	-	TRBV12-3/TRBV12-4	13	TGTGCCAGCAGCCTCGACAGCAGGTACGAGCAGTACTTC	CASSLDSRYEQYF
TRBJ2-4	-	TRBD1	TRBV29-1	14	TGCAGCGTTGGTTTGGGACAGCCCAAAAACATTCAGTACTTC	CSVGLGQPKNIQYF
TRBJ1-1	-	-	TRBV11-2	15	TGTGCCAGCGTTAGACTGTCAATCTCGAACACTGAAGCTTTCTTT	CASVRLSISNTEAFF
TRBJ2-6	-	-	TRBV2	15	TGTGCCAGCAGTGATATGCAGTCTGGGGCCAACGTCCTGACTTTC	CASSDMQSGANVLTF
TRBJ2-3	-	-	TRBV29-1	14	TGCAGCGTTGCATCTGGCGGTTCCACAGATACGCAGTATTTT	CSVASGGSTDTQYF
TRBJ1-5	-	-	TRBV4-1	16	TGCGCCAGCAGCCAAGGAGTTCGCGACACAAATCAGCCCCAGCATTTT	CASSQGVRDTNQPQHF
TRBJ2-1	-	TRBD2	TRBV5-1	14	TGCGCCAGCAGCTTGCTAGCGGGAGAAATTGAGCAGTTCTTC	CASSLLAGEIEQFF
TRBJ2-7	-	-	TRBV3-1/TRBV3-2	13	TGTGCCAGCAGCCACCCTAGAAAGGGGGAGCAGTACTTC	CASSHPRKGEQYF
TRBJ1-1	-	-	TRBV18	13	TGTGCCAGCTCGGGGGCTCAGAACACTGAAGCTTTCTTT	CASSGAQNTEAFF
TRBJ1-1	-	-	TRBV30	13	TGTGCCTGGAGTCCCAACAGCAACACTGAAGCTTTCTTT	CAWSPNSNTEAFF
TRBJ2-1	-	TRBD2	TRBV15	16	TGTGCCACCAGCAGAGATCCGCGGGGGGCCTACAATGAGCAGTTCTTC	CATSRDPRGAYNEQFF
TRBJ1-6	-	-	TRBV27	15	TGTGCCAGCAGTTTATACGGCAGGGTGGATTCACCCCTCCACTTT	CASSLYGRVDSPLHF
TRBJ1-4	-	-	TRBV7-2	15	TGTGCCAGCAGCCTCTACAGGGTCGGTAATGAAAAACTGTTTTTT	CASSLYRVGNEKLFF
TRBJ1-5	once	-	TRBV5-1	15	TGCGCCAGCAGCTTGGAGGGGATTAGCAATCAGCCCCAGCATTTT	CASSLEGISNQPQHF
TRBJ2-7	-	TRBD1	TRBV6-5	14	TGTGCCAGCAGCCGCGGACAGGGGACCTACGAGCAGTACTTC	CASSRGQGTYEQYF
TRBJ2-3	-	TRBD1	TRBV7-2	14	TGTGCCAGCAGCTTCGGACAGGGCACAGATACGCAGTATTTT	CASSFGQGTDTQYF
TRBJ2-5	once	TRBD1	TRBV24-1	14	TGTGCCACCAGGGGACAGGGAAGTTTAGAGACCCAGTACTTC	CATRGQGSLETQYF
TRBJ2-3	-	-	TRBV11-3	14	TGTGCCAGCAGCTTAGAGGGGCCCACAGATACGCAGTATTTT	CASSLEGPTDTQYF
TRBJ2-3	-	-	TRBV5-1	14	TGCGCCAGCAGCAAGGACAGAGCCACAGATACGCAGTATTTT	CASSKDRATDTQYF
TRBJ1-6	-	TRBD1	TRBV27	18	TGTGCCAGCAGTCCAGGGACAGAAGTGAGCTCCTATAATTCACCCCTCCACTTT	CASSPGTEVSSYNSPLHF
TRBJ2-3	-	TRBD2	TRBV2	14	TGTGCCAGCACCCGGGGTAGCGGGGGAGATACGCAGTATTTT	CASTRGSGGDTQYF
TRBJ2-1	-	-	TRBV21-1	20	TGTGCCAGCAGCACTCAGCCCGTTGGGGGGGACAGGAGCTCCTACAATGAGCAGTTCTTC	CASSTQPVGGDRSSYNEQFF
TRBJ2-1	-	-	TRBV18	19	TGTGCCAGCTCACCCCGGTCGGGGTCGGGAGCAGGCACCGACAATGAGCAGTTCTTC	CASSPRSGSGAGTDNEQFF
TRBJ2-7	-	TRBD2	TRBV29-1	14	TGCAGCGTTAGACGGACTAGAGGCTCCTACGAGCAGTACTTC	CSVRRTRGSYEQYF
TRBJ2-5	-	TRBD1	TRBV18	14	TGTGCCAGCTCACCGGGACAGCCGCCCGAGACCCAGTACTTC	CASSPGQPPETQYF
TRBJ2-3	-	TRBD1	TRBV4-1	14	TGCGCCAGCAGCCAAGAGATCAGGACAGGGAGGCAGTATTTT	CASSQEIRTGRQYF
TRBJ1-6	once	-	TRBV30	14	TGTGCCTGGAGTCGACAGACCCTTAATTCACCCCTCCACTTT	CAWSRQTLNSPLHF
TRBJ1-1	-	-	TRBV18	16	TGTGCCAGCTCACCACGTCGGGGGGGGGAGAACACTGAAGCTTTCTTT	CASSPRRGGENTEAFF
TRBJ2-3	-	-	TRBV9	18	TGTGCCAGCAGCGTAGCCGGTTTGAGGCAGGGGAGGGCAGATACGCAGTATTTT	CASSVAGLRQGRADTQYF